Below, one T cell receptor (beta chain) is given with its context. Additional DNA sequences in this sample encode the identical CDR3. This specimen comes from a study of blood T cell repertoires in COVID-19. The germline CDR1 and CDR2 sequences are SGHRS and YFSETQ. The length of the CDR3 is 14 residues. Trimming pared 0 bases from V and 1 base from J, leaving 7 bases between. This table comes from immunoSEQ multiplex PCR, and its TCRdb copy is limited to in-frame clones, with some not included. The sample contains around 330,000 clones, around nine tenths of which appear only once. Material for sequencing was PBMCs or T cells enriched from blood (not recorded which). V is TRBV5-1 and J is TRBJ1-2, with D perhaps matching TRBD1 (6 bases). The sequence derives from a man in his fifties or sixties who had recovered from COVID-19. The CDR3: CASSLADSNYGYTF. The CDR3 DNA follows: TGCGCCAGCAGCTTGGCGGACAGTAACTATGGCTACACCTTC.